These T cell receptor beta chains were read from a single sample in a study of blood T cell repertoires in COVID-19. Profiling relied on immunoSEQ multiplex PCR, and the TCRdb table lists in-frame clones only, not all of them. Among hundreds of thousands of clones listed, approximately 87% were seen once. The sample was PBMCs or T cells enriched from blood (not recorded which). These receptors were collected from a woman aged 45-60 years who had recovered from COVID-19. Both conserved end residues are part of each CDR3. D genes are given only for firm matches. The size of a clone is reported for some rows only, either as once, few or many, or as a class for expanded clones.

J gene,V gene,clone size,D gene,CDR3 protein,CDR3 DNA
TRBJ1-4,TRBV7-2,once,.,CASSLGAGFNEKLFF,TGTGCCAGCAGCTTAGGTGCAGGGTTTAATGAAAAACTGTTTTTT
TRBJ2-7,TRBV5-1,.,.,CASSLGGLEQYF,TGCGCCAGCAGCTTGGGAGGACTCGAGCAGTACTTC
TRBJ2-1,TRBV6-1,.,TRBD2,CASSDVAGGTSSEQFF,TGTGCCAGCAGTGATGTAGCGGGGGGGACCTCCAGTGAGCAGTTCTTC
TRBJ2-3,TRBV28,.,.,CASRAPGDTDTQYF,TGTGCCAGCAGAGCCCCAGGGGACACAGATACGCAGTATTTT
TRBJ1-6,TRBV5-4,.,.,CASSLGATDNSPLHF,TGTGCCAGCAGTCTTGGGGCCACAGATAATTCACCCCTCCACTTT
TRBJ2-6,TRBV3-1/TRBV3-2,.,TRBD1,CASSQAGTGVSGANVLTF,TGTGCCAGCAGCCAAGCCGGGACAGGGGTCTCTGGGGCCAACGTCCTGACTTTC
TRBJ1-4,TRBV7-9,.,.,CASSLAQVSYEKLFF,TGTGCCAGCAGCTTAGCGCAGGTCTCTTACGAAAAACTGTTTTTT
TRBJ2-1,TRBV7-9,.,.,CASSYRGNEQFF,TGTGCCAGCAGTTATCGAGGGAATGAGCAGTTCTTC
TRBJ2-7,TRBV18,few,TRBD2,CASSPSAGDSYEQYF,TGTGCCAGCTCACCAAGTGCGGGGGACTCCTACGAGCAGTACTTC
TRBJ2-3,TRBV6-2/TRBV6-3,.,TRBD2,CASSQMAGGHHTQYF,TGTGCCAGCAGCCAAATGGCGGGGGGGCATCATACGCAGTATTTT
TRBJ2-3,TRBV7-9,.,.,CASSLGTTSTDTQYF,TGTGCCAGCAGCTTAGGAACCACTAGCACAGATACGCAGTATTTT
TRBJ2-4,TRBV3-1/TRBV3-2,.,.,CASSQGSGPKNIQYF,TGTGCCAGCAGCCAAGGCTCAGGGCCCAAAAACATTCAGTACTTC
TRBJ1-2,TRBV28,.,.,CASSLLMSGGYTF,TGTGCCAGCAGTTTATTGATGAGCGGTGGCTACACCTTC
TRBJ1-2,TRBV7-3,.,.,CASSIGGATGGYTF,TGTGCCAGCAGCATTGGGGGGGCGACCGGTGGCTACACCTTC
TRBJ1-4,TRBV7-9,.,.,CASSLASSGEKLFF,TGTGCCAGCAGCTTAGCCAGCTCGGGGGAAAAACTGTTTTTT
TRBJ1-2,TRBV27,.,.,CASSLSGVDGYTF,TGTGCCAGCAGTTTATCAGGGGTGGATGGCTACACCTTC
TRBJ1-2,TRBV28,.,TRBD1,CASSSGGGQINYGYTF,TGTGCCAGCAGCTCCGGGGGGGGACAGATTAACTATGGCTACACCTTC
TRBJ1-4,TRBV7-9,.,.,CASRQRDEKLFF,TGTGCCAGCAGGCAGCGGGATGAAAAACTGTTTTTT
TRBJ2-5,TRBV4-1,once,TRBD2,CASSHLPAGDQETQYF,TGCGCCAGCAGCCACTTGCCAGCGGGAGACCAAGAGACCCAGTACTTC
TRBJ1-4,TRBV7-2,.,TRBD1,CASSPWTGETNEKLFF,TGTGCCAGCAGCCCCTGGACAGGAGAGACTAATGAAAAACTGTTTTTT
TRBJ1-5,TRBV28,.,.,CASSSPRGGQPQHF,TGTGCCAGCAGTTCCCCCAGGGGCGGTCAGCCCCAGCATTTT
TRBJ2-3,TRBV10-3,.,TRBD2,CAISDSGGADTQYF,TGTGCCATCAGTGATAGCGGGGGGGCAGATACGCAGTATTTT
TRBJ1-3,TRBV18,.,.,CASSPPRPSGNTIYF,TGTGCCAGCTCACCTCCCAGGCCCTCTGGAAACACCATATATTTT
TRBJ1-1,TRBV11-3,.,.,CASSPQGRNTEAFF,TGTGCCAGCAGCCCCCAGGGAAGGAACACTGAAGCTTTCTTT
TRBJ1-5,TRBV4-1,.,TRBD1,CASSREETGFLPQHF,TGCGCCAGCAGCCGAGAGGAGACAGGGTTCTTACCCCAGCATTTT
TRBJ1-1,TRBV2,.,.,CASSERGAGAGTEAFF,TGTGCCAGCAGTGAACGGGGGGCAGGGGCGGGAACTGAAGCTTTCTTT
TRBJ2-7,TRBV28,.,TRBD1,CASSFYVGQGANGEQYF,TGTGCCAGCAGTTTCTACGTTGGACAGGGGGCAAATGGCGAGCAGTACTTC